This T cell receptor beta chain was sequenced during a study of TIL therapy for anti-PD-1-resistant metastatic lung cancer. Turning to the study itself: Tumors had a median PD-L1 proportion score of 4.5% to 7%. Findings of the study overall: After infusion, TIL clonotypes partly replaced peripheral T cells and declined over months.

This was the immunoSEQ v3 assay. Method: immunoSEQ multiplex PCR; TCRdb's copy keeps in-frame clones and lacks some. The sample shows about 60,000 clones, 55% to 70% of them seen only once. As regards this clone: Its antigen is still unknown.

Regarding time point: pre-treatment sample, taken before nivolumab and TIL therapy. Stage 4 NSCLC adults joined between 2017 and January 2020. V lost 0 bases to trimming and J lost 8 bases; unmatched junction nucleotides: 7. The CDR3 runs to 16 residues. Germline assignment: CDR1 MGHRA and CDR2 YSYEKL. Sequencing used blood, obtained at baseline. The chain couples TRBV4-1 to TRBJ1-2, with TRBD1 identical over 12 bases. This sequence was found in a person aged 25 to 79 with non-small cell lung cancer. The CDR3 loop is CASSQEPGQGAWGYTF. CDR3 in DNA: TGCGCCAGCAGCCAAGAACCGGGACAGGGGGCCTGGGGCTACACCTTC.